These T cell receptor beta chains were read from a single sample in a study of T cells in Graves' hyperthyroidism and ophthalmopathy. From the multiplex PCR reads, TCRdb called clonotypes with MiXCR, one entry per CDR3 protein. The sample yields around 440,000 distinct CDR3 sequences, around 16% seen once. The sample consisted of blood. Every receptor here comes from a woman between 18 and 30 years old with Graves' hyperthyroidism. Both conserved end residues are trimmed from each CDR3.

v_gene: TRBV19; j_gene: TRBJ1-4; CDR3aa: ANSIGRAAEKLF
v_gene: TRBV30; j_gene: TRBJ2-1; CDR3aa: AWTGLYNEQF
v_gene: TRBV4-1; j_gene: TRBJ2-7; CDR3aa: ASSRPSGRVYEQY
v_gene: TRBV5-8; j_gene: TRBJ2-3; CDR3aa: ASSLAEGLSDTQY
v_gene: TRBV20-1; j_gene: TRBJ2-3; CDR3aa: SARDLISGTSTDTQY
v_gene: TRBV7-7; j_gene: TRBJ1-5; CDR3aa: ASRPWGVVGQPQH
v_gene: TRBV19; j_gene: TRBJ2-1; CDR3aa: ASSMGSGGAPYNEQF
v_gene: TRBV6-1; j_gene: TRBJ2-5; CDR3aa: ASSAVGTGQETQY
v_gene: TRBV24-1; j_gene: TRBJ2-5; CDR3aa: ATSEGPQETQY
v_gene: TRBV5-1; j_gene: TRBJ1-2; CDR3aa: ASSLDSRGYT
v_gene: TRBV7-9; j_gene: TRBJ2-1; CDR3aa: ASSSPGIAGWGEQF
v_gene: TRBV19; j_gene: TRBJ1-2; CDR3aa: ASNEQQGSNYGYT
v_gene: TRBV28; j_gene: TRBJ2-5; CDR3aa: ASSERFGAETQY
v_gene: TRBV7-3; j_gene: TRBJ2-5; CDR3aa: ASSSSGGLQETQY
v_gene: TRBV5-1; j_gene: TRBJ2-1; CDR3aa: ASRRTADEQF
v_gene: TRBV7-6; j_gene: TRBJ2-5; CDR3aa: ASPQNRREETQY
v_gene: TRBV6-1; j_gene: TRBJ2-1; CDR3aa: AGSSGLSYNEQF
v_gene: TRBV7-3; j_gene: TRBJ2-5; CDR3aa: ASSLKAGGLVTQY
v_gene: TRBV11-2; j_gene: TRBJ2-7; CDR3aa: ASLGLAGSSYEQY
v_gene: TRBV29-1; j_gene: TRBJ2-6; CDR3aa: SVVGAGANVLT
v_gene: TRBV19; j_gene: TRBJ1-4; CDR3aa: ASTRTSGSNEKLF
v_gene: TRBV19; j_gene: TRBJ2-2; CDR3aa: ASSRRTGGTNTGELF
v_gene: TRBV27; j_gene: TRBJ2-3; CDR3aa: ASSFRGGGTDTQY
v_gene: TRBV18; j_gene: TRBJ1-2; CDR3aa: ASSSTGDGYGYT
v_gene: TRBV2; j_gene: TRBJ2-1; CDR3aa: ASFGTSAYNEQF
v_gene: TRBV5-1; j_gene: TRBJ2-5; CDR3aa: ASSLVGQGETQY